This TCR beta chain was observed in a study of blood T cell repertoires in COVID-19. All enrollees were roughly 18 to 95 years old and from about two dozen US areas. Recovered participants had two consecutive negative NP/OP PCR tests, healthcare professional clearance, or symptom resolution. In germline, CDR1 is SQVTM, CDR2 ANQGSEA. The CDR3 spans 17 residues. Between the trimmed V and J ends, which lost 6 bases and 4 bases, there was a span of 25 bases. In the source study's methods: The authors estimated nucleated cell counts from reference gene primer amplification. Here immunoSEQ multiplex PCR was the method, and the copy in TCRdb shows in-frame clones only, minus some. D and trimming come from the DNA, and the V and J calls and clone size come from that table. The sample has 230,000 or so clones, 88% seen once.

The gene calls are TRBV29-1 and TRBJ2-1; a possible D gene is TRBD1 (6 bases). This clonotype originated in a woman aged 30 to 39 who had recovered from COVID-19. The material sequenced was PBMCs or T cells enriched from blood (not recorded which). DNA for the CDR3: TGCAGCGTACCACCGACAGGCGGAGTGCCAAAATACAATGAGCAGTTCTTC. It specifies CSVPPTGGVPKYNEQFF.